The sequence of this T cell receptor (beta chain) was determined in a study of cytomegalovirus exposure and HLA in healthy donors. 13 Jbeta primers and 60 Vbeta primers were used for the PCR. Method: immunoSEQ multiplex PCR; TCRdb's copy keeps in-frame clones and lacks some. Counted here are some 88,000 clones, roughly 74% occurring once; the ten biggest clones make up approximately 15%. Input material: PBMCs. This TCR was recovered from a woman between 18 and 29 years old in good health and CMV-seropositive.

In DNA form, the CDR3 reads TGTGCCAGCAGCATCAGTAATGAGCAGTTCTTC. It yields the protein CASSISNEQFF. This chain links TRBV7-6 with TRBJ2-1; D is unresolved. Per germline, CDR1 SGHVS and CDR2 FNYEAQ. The CDR3 sequence is 11 residues long. The ends were cut back, 5 bases at V and 7 bases at J, with 6 bases in the middle.